These 10 T cell receptor beta chains share one sample of origin, sequenced in a study of CD8 T cells in Susac syndrome. Reverse transcription of roughly 0.45 to 1 ug RNA was performed with random hexamers. MiXCR, run by TCRdb on the immunoSEQ multiplex PCR reads, gives a single entry per CDR3 protein. The data hold some 57,000 distinct CDR3 sequences, with about 92% observed a single time. Sequenced input: CD8+ T cells from PBMCs. The receptors derive from a human donor in good health.

This rearrangement joins TRBV28 to TRBJ1-4; 9 bases line up with TRBD1. This CDR3 is 16 amino acids long. V shed 3 bases and J 3 bases; nucleotides not matched to a gene: 5. Looked up from germline, CDR1 is MDHEN and CDR2 is SYDVKM. DNA of the CDR3: TGTGCCAGCAGTTTTCCAGACAGGGGGTCTAATGAAAAACTGTTTTTT. Its protein is CASSFPDRGSNEKLFF.

The chain uses TRBV29-1 and TRBJ2-2; 10 bases are a match to TRBD1. The CDR3 loop spans 15 amino acids. The ends lost 3 bases at V and 1 base at J; junction bases unmatched: 2. Germline V gene sequence: CDR1 SQVTM, CDR2 ANQGSEA. Written as DNA, the CDR3 is TGCAGCGTTGATCGGGACAGGGGGAACACCGGGGAGCTGTTTTTT. It translates to CSVDRDRGNTGELFF.

The J gene is TRBJ1-5, the V gene TRBV19; D gene unclear. The CDR3 totals 17 residues. The germline CDR1 and CDR2 sequences are LNHDA and SQIVND (reference sequence). Trimming stripped 0 bases from V and 0 bases from J, with 12 bases between. CDR3 protein: CASSIDPGEYSNQPQHF. The CDR3 DNA sequence: TGTGCCAGTAGTATAGACCCCGGGGAATATAGCAATCAGCCCCAGCATTTT.

The chain carries TRBV5-6 and TRBJ1-6; D not certain. The CDR3 extends over 12 amino acids. V dropped 2 bases and J dropped 6 bases, with 3 bases sitting between them. In germline, CDR1 is SGHDT, CDR2 YYEEEE. The CDR3 bases are TGTGCCAGCAGCTTCAGTAATTCACCCCTCCACTTT. This codes for CASSFSNSPLHF.

CDR3 in DNA: TGTGCCAGCAGCTTAGGGGTGACCGGAGGTACCACTAACTATGGCTACACCTTC. Amino acid sequence: CASSLGVTGGTTNYGYTF. This chain connects TRBV7-9 to TRBJ1-2; D unclear. The CDR3 length is 18 residues. Germline V lookup: CDR1 SEHNR, CDR2 FQNEAQ (reference sequence). V shed 1 base and J shed 0 bases, with 18 bases lying between them.

This clonotype was seen once. This chain joins TRBV9 and TRBJ2-2, with 8 bases identical to TRBD2. V trimming: 0 bases; J trimming: 8 bases; junction bases outside the gene matches: 6. CDR1 is SGDLS and CDR2 is YYNGEE in the germline V gene. CDR3 length: 15 amino acids. In DNA, the CDR3 is TGTGCCAGCAGCGTAGAAGCGGGGGCCACGGGGGAGCTGTTTTTT. Translation: CASSVEAGATGELFF.

The gene calls are TRBV13 and TRBJ2-2; D gene uncertain. With 1 base removed from V and 7 bases from J, the gap between germline ends came to 10 bases. This CDR3 comprises 14 residues. Germline CDR1 reads PRHDT; CDR2 reads FYEKMQ (reference sequence). The DNA of the CDR3 is TGTGCCAGCAGCTTAGTCCCGGAGAGCGGGGAGCTGTTTTTT. Amino acid sequence: CASSLVPESGELFF.

The V call is TRBV23-1, the J call TRBJ1-6; D uncertain. TRBV23-1 is an ORF, with its function uncertain. V gave up 0 bases and J gave up 6 bases, with 15 bases separating them. CDR3 length: 17 residues. CDR3 loop: CASSQSELQAANSPLHF. CDR3 nucleotide sequence: TGCGCCAGCAGTCAATCGGAACTTCAGGCTGCTAATTCACCCCTCCACTTT.

The gene calls are TRBV5-1 and TRBJ1-2; 10 nucleotides align to TRBD1. The CDR3 consists of 15 residues. Germline assignment: CDR1 SGHRS and CDR2 YFSETQ. Losses at the gene ends were 4 bases for V and 3 bases for J; bases not matched to a gene: 6. The CDR3 sequence: CASSPGQGFDYGYTF. CDR3 coding DNA: TGCGCCAGCAGCCCGGGACAGGGGTTTGACTATGGCTACACCTTC.

This chain joins TRBV7-6 and TRBJ2-5; D is perhaps TRBD1 (6 bases). The length of the CDR3 is 18 residues. Germline V gene data show CDR1 as SGHVS and CDR2 as FNYEAQ. V gave up 1 base and J gave up 4 bases, with 22 bases separating them. CDR3 nucleotide sequence: TGTGCCAGCAGCTTAGGGGGGCCGGACAGAGACTTAATAGAGACCCAGTACTTC. It codes for CASSLGGPDRDLIETQYF.